A single sample gave rise to the 6 T cell receptor beta chains below, sequenced in a study of blood T cell repertoires in COVID-19. Clones were read by immunoSEQ multiplex PCR, and TCRdb kept only the in-frame ones, dropping some. The table includes fewer than 500,000 clones, over 85% detected once. The sequenced sample was peripheral blood. The receptors come from a man aged 18 to 30 with COVID-19, enrolled during active disease.

In its sample, this clone was seen a few times. The V and J genes are TRBV5-4 and TRBJ1-2; a weak D match, TRBD1 (5 bases). Per germline, CDR1 SGHNT and CDR2 YYREEE (reference sequence). The germline V and J ends were trimmed by 0 bases and 7 bases, with 13 bases remaining between them. This CDR3 comprises 14 residues. The CDR3 nucleotides read TGTGCCAGCAGCTTGGCGCAGGGAAGTAGTGGCTACACCTTC. Encoded protein: CASSLAQGSSGYTF.

The V and J genes are TRBV20-1 and TRBJ2-1, with D tentatively TRBD2 (5 bases). The CDR3 spans 11 residues. V was clipped by 6 bases and J by 7 bases, with 10 bases between them. Germline assignment: CDR1 DFQATT and CDR2 SNEGSKA (reference sequence). CDR3 sequence reads: CSAQAVNEQFF. The CDR3 coding sequence is TGCAGTGCACAAGCGGTGAATGAGCAGTTCTTC.

The chain recombines TRBV18 with TRBJ1-4, with TRBD1 matching over 9 bases. The V and J ends lost 3 bases and 10 bases, in that order; junction bases with no gene match: 9. Germline V gene lookup returns CDR1 KGHSH and CDR2 LQKENI. There are 15 residues in the CDR3. CDR3 in DNA: TGTGCCAGCTCACCTTCCGGGACAGGGTTGAGAAAACTGTTTTTT. Translated: CASSPSGTGLRKLFF.

The rearrangement links TRBV30 to TRBJ2-1; TRBD2 aligns across 8 bases. This CDR3 has 14 residues. The junction had 9 bases not matched to a gene; V was cut back by 3 bases and J by 8 bases. Germline-derived CDR1 and CDR2 are GTSNPN and SVGIG (reference sequence). The CDR3 here is CAWRVSGTSHEQFF. In DNA, the CDR3 is TGTGCCTGGAGGGTTAGCGGGACGTCCCATGAGCAGTTCTTC. Full variable domain (remainder filled in from reference TRBV30 and TRBJ2-1): SQTIHQWPATLVQPVGSPLSLECTVEGTSNPNLYWYRQAAGRGLQLLFYSVGIGQISSEVPQNLSASRPQDRQFILSSKKLLLSDSGFYLCAWRVSGTSHEQFFGPGTRLTVL.

In the case of this clone: Other nucleotide sequences in the sample specify the same CDR3. The chain employs TRBV2 and TRBJ2-7; 7 nucleotides align to TRBD1. V shed 4 bases and J 2 bases; nucleotides not matched to a gene: 2. Germline values: CDR1 SNHLY, CDR2 FYNNEI. The CDR3 totals 13 residues. CDR3 DNA: TGTGCCAGCAGTGGGGACAGTACCTACGAGCAGTACTTC. Residues: CASSGDSTYEQYF.

V is TRBV3-1 (or the pseudogene TRBV3-2) and J is TRBJ2-3, with D perhaps TRBD2 (5 bases). This CDR3 is 14 amino acids long. Germline V gene lookup returns CDR1 LGHDT and CDR2 YNNKEL (reference sequence). V lost 3 bases, J lost 3 bases, and 10 bases lay in between. The DNA of the CDR3 is TGTGCCAGCAGCCAGCGAGGGCAGACAGATACGCAGTATTTT. It translates to CASSQRGQTDTQYF.